This TCR beta chain was found in a study of blood T cell repertoires in COVID-19. Between the trimmed V and J ends, which lost 6 bases and 6 bases, there was a span of 12 bases. CDR1 is MNHEY and CDR2 is SVGAGI in the germline V gene. The CDR3 extends over 13 amino acids. Per the authors' pipeline: For nucleated cells, counts were estimated from reference gene primer amplification. Method: immunoSEQ multiplex PCR; TCRdb's copy keeps in-frame clones and lacks some. The DNA gave D and trimming, while V, J and clone size come from that table. This table has approximately 300,000 clones, approximately 89% appearing once. Recovered participants had two consecutive negative NP/OP PCR tests, healthcare professional clearance, or symptom resolution.

The source is a woman in her thirties who had recovered from COVID-19. J is TRBJ1-5 and V is TRBV6-5, with D perhaps matching TRBD1 (5 bases). The sample was PBMCs or T cells enriched from blood (not recorded which). CDR3 amino acids: CASSWGLAQPQHF. Written as DNA, the CDR3 is TGTGCCAGCAGCTGGGGACTAGCTCAGCCCCAGCATTTT.